Shown below are 22 T cell receptor beta chains from a single sample sequenced in a study of blood T cell repertoires in COVID-19. Some clones are missing from TCRdb's copy, which holds only in-frame ones; the method was immunoSEQ multiplex PCR. The sample lists 200,000 to 250,000 clones, approximately 88% occurring once. Material for sequencing was PBMCs or T cells enriched from blood (not recorded which). Receptors originate from a woman younger than 45 who had been exposed to COVID-19.

This clone has just one count. V usage is TRBV11-2 and J usage is TRBJ2-3; 10 nucleotides align to TRBD2. V shed 0 bases and J 3 bases; nucleotides not matched to a gene: 6. Germline CDR1 is SGHAT and CDR2 is FQNNGV. The CDR3 has 17 amino acids. CDR3 protein: CASSLEVNSGRTDTQYF. The CDR3 DNA sequence: TGTGCCAGCAGCTTAGAAGTAAATAGCGGGAGGACAGATACGCAGTATTTT.

There are a few counts of this clone. DNA for the CDR3: TGTGCCAGCAGTTTGAGAAATACGCAGTATTTT. Its translation: CASSLRNTQYF. The V gene is TRBV12-3 or TRBV12-4, the J gene TRBJ2-3; D is unresolved. The CDR3 is 11 amino acids. V gave up 3 bases and J gave up 7 bases, with 5 bases separating them.

This chain uses TRBV9 with TRBJ2-7, with TRBD2 as a possible D gene (6 bases). The CDR3 covers 14 residues. V lost 2 bases, J lost 0 bases, and 9 bases lay in between. CDR1 and CDR2 (germline): SGDLS, YYNGEE. The CDR3 sequence: CASSVRESSYEQYF. In DNA form, the CDR3 reads TGTGCCAGCAGCGTCCGGGAGTCCTCCTACGAGCAGTACTTC.

This CDR3 is CASSQVALAGVTGELFF. The CDR3 DNA reads as TGCGCCAGCAGCCAAGTTGCACTAGCGGGAGTTACCGGGGAGCTGTTTTTT. The chain recombines TRBV4-1 with TRBJ2-2, with TRBD2 matching 11 bases. V trimming: 1 base; J trimming: 5 bases; junction bases outside the gene matches: 6. The CDR3 extends over 17 amino acids. Germline assignment: CDR1 MGHRA and CDR2 YSYEKL.

The chain has TRBV6-1 and TRBJ1-3; 8 bases agree with TRBD1. CDR3 size: 15 residues. Germline trimming cut 1 base from V and 4 bases from J; bases unmatched to any gene: 3. CDR1 is MNHNS and CDR2 is SASEGT in the germline V gene. The DNA for the CDR3 is TGTGCCAGCAGTGAAGGGGCAGGGGGCGGAAACACCATATATTTT. Residues: CASSEGAGGGNTIYF.

This clone has a single count. The V call is TRBV5-4, the J call TRBJ1-4; D is undetermined. V lost 5 bases and J 3 bases, leaving 14 bases between the germline ends. The CDR3 runs 15 residues. Germline CDR1 SGHNT, CDR2 YYREEE (reference sequence). The chain's CDR3 is CASSIGGSPNEKLFF. CDR3 coding DNA: TGTGCCAGCAGTATCGGCGGGTCCCCTAATGAAAAACTGTTTTTT.

The genes are TRBV5-3 and TRBJ1-2, with a tentative D call TRBD1 (6 bases). TRBV5-3 is marked as an open reading frame, function uncertain. The V and J ends lost 2 bases and 3 bases respectively, with 11 bases between them. This CDR3 is 14 amino acids long. The CDR3 spells CARSFGGRYYGYTF. CDR3 sequence (DNA): TGTGCCAGAAGCTTTGGGGGCAGATACTATGGCTACACCTTC.

This clone was counted a few times. The CDR3 is CATSIVFGHYGYTF. The CDR3 DNA is TGTGCCACCAGCATCGTATTCGGACATTATGGCTACACCTTC. This sequence joins TRBV15 and TRBJ1-2; the D gene is possibly TRBD1 (5 bases). Trimming stripped 4 bases from V and 5 bases from J, with 14 bases between. Looked up from germline, CDR1 is LNHNV and CDR2 is YYDKDF (reference sequence). This CDR3 contains 14 residues.

This clone was seen only a few times. V and J are TRBV27 and TRBJ1-5; D is unresolved. Trimming shortened V by 2 bases and J by 3 bases, and 11 bases separated the two germline ends. The CDR3 loop spans 15 amino acids. From germline, CDR1 is MNHEY and CDR2 SMNVEV (reference sequence). The CDR3 is CASSLDGKINQPQHF. The DNA for the CDR3 is TGTGCCAGCAGTTTAGACGGGAAAATCAATCAGCCCCAGCATTTT.

V is TRBV6-5 and J is TRBJ1-3, with D uncertain. The V end lost 5 bases, the J end lost 2 bases, and 7 bases lay between the germline ends. CDR3 length: 13 amino acids. Germline V lookup: CDR1 MNHEY, CDR2 SVGAGI. The CDR3 sequence: CASSLQTGNTIYF. CDR3 DNA: TGTGCCAGCAGTCTTCAGACTGGAAACACCATATATTTT.

V is TRBV6-6 and J is TRBJ2-1; TRBD2 matches at 12 bases. The V gene end was trimmed by 5 bases and the J gene end by 6 bases; junction bases not matched to a gene: 5. Germline V gives CDR1 MNHNY, CDR2 SVGAGI (reference sequence). The length of the CDR3 is 15 residues. The CDR3 coding sequence is TGTGCCAGCAGTCGACTAGCGGGAGAGCTCAATGAGCAGTTCTTC. Its protein product is CASSRLAGELNEQFF.

The chain carries TRBV7-8 and TRBJ2-1, with TRBD2 matching 14 bases. This CDR3 region has 15 residues. CDR1 and CDR2 (germline): SGHVS, FQNEAQ. V gave up 6 bases and J gave up 7 bases; unmatched junction bases: 5. CDR3 region: CASRRLAGGPNEQFF. CDR3 DNA: TGTGCCAGCAGGAGACTAGCGGGAGGGCCGAATGAGCAGTTCTTC.

This chain links TRBV5-1 with TRBJ2-2; no reliable D call. Germline V gene data show CDR1 as SGHRS and CDR2 as YFSETQ. This CDR3 has 14 amino acids. V was pared by 0 bases and J by 1 base, with 4 bases between. In nucleotides, the CDR3 is TGCGCCAGCAGCTTGGGACAGAACACCGGGGAGCTGTTTTTT. It encodes CASSLGQNTGELFF. Supplemented by reference TRBV5-1 and TRBJ2-2, the full variable domain reads KAGVTQTPRYLIKTRGQQVTLSCSPISGHRSVSWYQQTPGQGLQFLFEYFSETQRNKGNFPGRFSGRQFSNSRSEMNVSTLELGDSALYLCASSLGQNTGELFFGEGSRLTVL.

J is TRBJ1-2 and V is TRBV6-2 or TRBV6-3; the D gene is possibly TRBD1 (6 bases). V lost 5 bases to trimming and J lost 4 bases, with 17 bases between them. Germline CDR1 and CDR2: MNHEY and SVGEGT. The CDR3 has 15 residues. CDR3 nucleotide sequence: TGTGCCAGCAGTCCCCAAATCGGACAGCTCTATGGCTACACCTTC. This gives the protein CASSPQIGQLYGYTF.

This clone appeared a few times. V is TRBV28 and J is TRBJ1-1, with no clear D. Between the trimmed V and J ends, which lost 5 bases and 0 bases, there was a span of 10 bases. CDR1 MDHEN and CDR2 SYDVKM come from the germline V gene. The CDR3 contains 14 residues. The CDR3 reads CASSTGAMNTEAFF. The CDR3 DNA sequence: TGTGCCAGCAGTACCGGAGCGATGAACACTGAAGCTTTCTTT.

This clone has just a few counts. The genes are TRBV6-5 and TRBJ1-4; D perhaps matches TRBD1 (5 bases). V was pared by 4 bases and J by 3 bases, with 9 bases between. This CDR3 has 14 residues. CDR1 and CDR2 (germline): MNHEY, SVGAGI. CDR3: CASSLGGSNEKLFF. CDR3 coding DNA: TGTGCCAGCAGTTTGGGGGGGTCTAATGAAAAACTGTTTTTT.

CDR3 nucleotide sequence: TGTGCCAGCAGTGACTCCCCGCTAGCGGGAGTTCGGAAGACCCAGTACTTC. Its protein is CASSDSPLAGVRKTQYF. J is TRBJ2-5 and V is TRBV2; 10 bases match TRBD2. J was trimmed by 6 bases and V by 3 bases; bases with no gene match: 13. From germline, CDR1 is SNHLY and CDR2 FYNNEI. The length of the CDR3 is 17 residues.

This chain uses TRBV11-2 with TRBJ1-1; D call uncertain. Trimming cost V 1 base and J 5 bases, with 14 bases left between them. The CDR3 is 15 amino acids. The germline V gene has CDR1 SGHAT and CDR2 FQNNGV. CDR3 sequence: CASSLGRGERTEAFF. The CDR3 DNA is TGTGCCAGCAGCTTAGGAAGAGGAGAACGGACTGAAGCTTTCTTT.

The V and J genes are TRBV7-9 and TRBJ2-7; D might be TRBD1 (5 bases). Germline CDR1 is SEHNR and CDR2 is FQNEAQ (reference sequence). V was clipped by 5 bases and J by 5 bases, with 13 bases between them. The CDR3 consists of 13 residues. The CDR3 sequence is CASSPPQGHEQYF. DNA for the CDR3: TGTGCCAGCAGCCCTCCCCAGGGCCACGAGCAGTACTTC.

The chain couples TRBV19 to TRBJ1-2; D not resolved. This CDR3 has 12 residues. The germline V gene has CDR1 LNHDA and CDR2 SQIVND (reference sequence). V was shortened by 3 bases and J by 7 bases, with 9 bases between the two germline ends. The CDR3 region is CASSIFSGGYTF. The CDR3 region has the DNA TGTGCCAGTAGTATTTTTTCGGGTGGCTACACCTTC. Complete variable domain (other parts from reference TRBV19 and TRBJ1-2): DGGITQSPKYLFRKEGQNVTLSCEQNLNHDAMYWYRQDPGQGLRLIYYSQIVNDFQKGDIAEGYSVSREKKESFPLTVTSAQKNPTAFYLCASSIFSGGYTFGSGTRLTVV.

The chain employs TRBV6-1 and TRBJ1-2; 11 bases agree with TRBD1. CDR1 and CDR2 from the germline V gene are MNHNS and SASEGT. J lost 5 bases, V lost 4 bases, and 9 bases had no gene match. The CDR3 spans 16 residues. CDR3 loop: CASSGPDRGRGYGYTF. The DNA of the CDR3 is TGTGCCAGCAGTGGCCCGGACAGGGGGCGAGGGTATGGCTACACCTTC.

The chain carries TRBV7-9 and TRBJ1-5, with D maybe TRBD1 (6 bases). CDR3 length equals 15 residues. Germline CDR1 is SEHNR and CDR2 is FQNEAQ (reference sequence). The germline V and J ends were trimmed by 5 bases and 2 bases, with 13 bases remaining between them. CDR3 bases: TGTGCCAGCAGCGCGAACAGGGCAGGCAATCAGCCCCAGCATTTT. It translates to CASSANRAGNQPQHF.